This is a list of T cell receptor beta chains from one sample in a study of blood T cell repertoires in COVID-19. The method was immunoSEQ multiplex PCR; TCRdb's version includes in-frame clones alone and lacks a portion of them. The sample consists of some 220,000 clones, 84% of them appearing once. The sample taken for sequencing was peripheral blood. Receptor source: an older woman who had recovered from COVID-19. The CDR3 runs from the conserved cysteine through the conserved F or W. The order of the fields is J gene, CDR3 length, V gene, D gene, clone size, CDR3 protein, CDR3 DNA. A D gene is named only where the DNA matches it firmly. Size values are once, few and many counts, or a class for expanded clones, and some rows have none.

TRBJ1-2,13,TRBV30,TRBD1,NA,CASSLTGFYGYTF,TGTGCCTCTTCCTTGACAGGGTTCTATGGCTACACCTTC
TRBJ2-1,17,TRBV29-1,TRBD2,NA,CSVEPSGGLKTYNEQFF,TGCAGCGTTGAGCCTAGCGGGGGGCTTAAAACCTACAATGAGCAGTTCTTC
TRBJ1-1,17,TRBV2,TRBD1,NA,CASSEYRTGGMNTEAFF,TGTGCCAGCAGTGAATATCGGACAGGGGGCATGAACACTGAAGCTTTCTTT
TRBJ2-1,17,TRBV11-2,TRBD1,NA,CASSFSADRRNYNEQFF,TGTGCCAGCAGCTTTAGCGCGGACAGGAGAAATTACAATGAGCAGTTCTTC
TRBJ2-7,15,TRBV27,TRBD1,NA,CARSINRDRAYEQYF,TGTGCCAGGAGTATCAATAGGGACAGGGCGTACGAGCAGTACTTC
TRBJ1-2,14,TRBV9,NA,NA,CASSVGGGDYGYTF,TGTGCCAGCAGCGTAGGCGGGGGGGACTATGGCTACACCTTC
TRBJ2-3,16,TRBV7-2,TRBD2,NA,CASSLRLARRTDTQYF,TGTGCCAGCAGCTTGAGACTAGCCAGACGCACAGATACGCAGTATTTT
TRBJ2-3,15,TRBV5-1,NA,NA,CASSLDSPGTDTQYF,TGCGCCAGCAGCTTGGACTCCCCCGGCACAGATACGCAGTATTTT
TRBJ1-3,15,TRBV3-1/TRBV3-2,TRBD1,NA,CASSQPTGGGNTIYF,TGTGCCAGCAGCCAACCGACAGGGGGAGGAAACACCATATATTTT
TRBJ2-3,16,TRBV6-1,TRBD2,few,CASSEAGRGGRDTQYF,TGTGCCAGCAGTGAAGCCGGCCGGGGGGGCCGTGATACGCAGTATTTT
TRBJ1-6,15,TRBV30,NA,NA,CAWSVLGGVGSPLHF,TGTGCCTGGAGTGTACTCGGAGGGGTAGGGTCACCCCTCCACTTT
TRBJ2-3,13,TRBV7-2,NA,NA,CASSPSPYDTQYF,TGTGCCAGCAGCCCAAGCCCCTATGATACGCAGTATTTT
TRBJ2-1,13,TRBV6-5,NA,NA,CASTLVQLDEQFF,TGTGCCAGCACGCTAGTCCAGCTCGATGAGCAGTTCTTC
TRBJ2-5,15,TRBV5-1,TRBD2,NA,CASSLTRLAQETQYF,TGCGCCAGCAGCTTGACGAGACTAGCGCAAGAGACCCAGTACTTC
TRBJ2-3,12,TRBV4-2,NA,NA,CASSAREDTQYF,TGTGCCAGCAGCGCCAGGGAAGATACGCAGTATTTT
TRBJ2-1,16,TRBV11-2,TRBD2,NA,CASSPRTSGVYNEQFF,TGTGCCAGCAGCCCGAGGACTAGCGGGGTATACAATGAGCAGTTCTTC
TRBJ1-6,14,TRBV4-2,NA,NA,CASSQAGGGSPLHF,TGTGCCAGCAGCCAAGCGGGGGGTGGCTCACCCCTCCACTTT
TRBJ1-2,15,TRBV3-1/TRBV3-2,TRBD1,NA,CASRDRALKGYGYTF,TGTGCCAGCAGGGACAGGGCCCTCAAGGGGTATGGCTACACCTTC
TRBJ2-7,14,TRBV11-2,NA,NA,CASSLSGVEGEQYF,TGTGCCAGCAGCTTATCGGGGGTAGAGGGGGAGCAGTACTTC
TRBJ1-2,14,TRBV30,NA,NA,CAWSVPGLRSGYTF,TGTGCCTGGAGTGTCCCAGGGTTACGAAGTGGCTACACCTTC
TRBJ1-4,16,TRBV5-1,TRBD1,once,CASSLMGQGSNEKLFF,TGCGCCAGCAGCTTAATGGGACAGGGATCTAATGAAAAACTGTTTTTT
TRBJ2-7,16,TRBV7-9,TRBD1,few,CASSIPQGTLSYEQYF,TGTGCCAGCAGCATACCACAGGGGACCCTCTCCTACGAGCAGTACTTC
TRBJ1-1,13,TRBV7-8,NA,NA,CASSLIPQQEAFF,TGTGCCAGCAGCTTAATCCCCCAACAGGAAGCTTTCTTT
TRBJ2-3,14,TRBV6-1,TRBD2,NA,CASSDYPSGDTQYF,TGTGCCAGCAGTGATTATCCTAGCGGGGATACGCAGTATTTT
TRBJ1-5,12,TRBV21-1,NA,NA,CASSKEGQPQHF,TGTGCCAGCAGCAAAGAGGGGCAGCCCCAGCATTTT
TRBJ1-1,13,TRBV12-3/TRBV12-4,NA,NA,CASSWAGNTEAFF,TGTGCCAGCAGTTGGGCGGGAAACACTGAAGCTTTCTTT
TRBJ1-2,12,TRBV2,TRBD1,NA,CASMGQNYGYTF,TGTGCCAGCATGGGACAGAACTATGGCTACACCTTC
TRBJ2-3,16,TRBV6-4,TRBD2,NA,CASSPQAGGPGDTQYF,TGTGCCAGCAGTCCGCAAGCGGGGGGGCCGGGGGATACGCAGTATTTT
TRBJ2-7,15,TRBV19,TRBD2,NA,CASRRLAGDSYEQYF,TGTGCCAGTAGACGACTAGCGGGGGACTCCTACGAGCAGTACTTC
TRBJ1-5,15,TRBV30,NA,few,CAWSNPPGAGQPQHF,TGTGCCTGGAGTAACCCTCCAGGGGCAGGGCAGCCCCAGCATTTT
TRBJ1-6,14,TRBV5-1,NA,NA,CASSLGGVVSPLHF,TGCGCCAGCAGCTTGGGGGGGGTTGTTTCACCCCTCCACTTT
TRBJ1-1,15,TRBV5-1,NA,NA,CASSLDPGMNTEAFF,TGCGCCAGCAGCTTGGATCCAGGTATGAACACTGAAGCTTTCTTT
TRBJ1-4,17,TRBV5-5,TRBD1,few,CASSLQGAGLTNEKLFF,TGTGCCAGCAGCTTACAGGGGGCAGGGCTAACTAATGAAAAACTGTTTTTT
TRBJ1-5,13,TRBV2,NA,once,CASSGQFNQPQHF,TGTGCCAGCAGCGGACAGTTCAATCAGCCCCAGCATTTT
TRBJ1-5,13,TRBV18,TRBD1,NA,CATGTGFLQPQHF,TGTGCCACCGGGACAGGGTTCTTGCAGCCCCAGCATTTT
TRBJ2-7,14,TRBV11-2,NA,NA,CASRPRTRTYEQYF,TGTGCCAGCAGACCCCGGACACGGACCTACGAGCAGTACTTC
TRBJ1-6,16,TRBV30,NA,NA,CACHTGGAGYNSPLHF,TGTGCCTGCCACACGGGGGGGGCCGGCTATAATTCACCCCTCCACTTT
TRBJ1-2,13,TRBV6-6,NA,NA,CAIHLLGAPGYTF,TGTGCCATCCACCTGTTGGGGGCGCCTGGCTACACCTTC
TRBJ2-1,16,TRBV30,TRBD2,NA,CAWSVLWLAGYNEQFF,TGTGCCTGGAGTGTACTCTGGCTAGCGGGGTACAATGAGCAGTTCTTC
TRBJ1-2,15,TRBV19,TRBD1,few,CASSTRDRSNYGYTF,TGTGCCAGTAGTACCAGGGACAGGTCTAACTATGGCTACACCTTC
TRBJ1-1,14,TRBV28,NA,NA,CASSGLRENTEAFF,TGTGCCAGCAGTGGGCTCAGGGAGAACACTGAAGCTTTCTTT
TRBJ1-3,13,TRBV5-1,NA,NA,CASSLDQGNTIYF,TGCGCCAGCAGCTTGGATCAGGGAAACACCATATATTTT
TRBJ1-1,15,TRBV6-5,NA,once,CASSRNAPGVREAFF,TGTGCCAGCAGTAGAAACGCACCGGGAGTTAGGGAAGCTTTCTTT
TRBJ2-2,18,TRBV3-1/TRBV3-2,TRBD2,few,CASSQDLLAGVNTGELFF,TGTGCCAGCAGCCAAGATTTACTAGCGGGGGTAAACACCGGGGAGCTGTTTTTT
TRBJ1-1,13,TRBV5-5,NA,NA,CASRGGVNTEAFF,TGTGCCAGCAGGGGAGGGGTGAACACTGAAGCTTTCTTT
TRBJ2-3,18,TRBV5-6,TRBD2,NA,CASRTAGGGAESTDTQYF,TGTGCCAGCAGAACAGCAGGCGGGGGGGCAGAGAGCACAGATACGCAGTATTTT
TRBJ1-2,16,TRBV16,TRBD1,NA,CASSPKTGGVNYGYTF,TGTGCCAGCAGCCCAAAAACAGGGGGCGTTAACTATGGCTACACCTTC
TRBJ1-4,15,TRBV6-5,NA,NA,CASSPGEGENEKLFF,TGTGCCAGCAGTCCCGGGGAGGGGGAGAATGAAAAACTGTTTTTT
TRBJ1-6,16,TRBV7-9,TRBD1,NA,CASSRDRNSYNSPLHF,TGTGCCAGCAGCCGGGACAGAAACTCCTATAATTCACCCCTCCACTTT
TRBJ2-1,14,TRBV19,TRBD1,NA,CASSPQGAGNEQFF,TGTGCCAGTAGTCCCCAGGGGGCGGGCAATGAGCAGTTCTTC
TRBJ1-3,13,TRBV12-3/TRBV12-4,NA,once,CAIGGPSGNTIYF,TGTGCCATTGGAGGGCCTTCTGGAAACACCATATATTTT
TRBJ1-2,12,TRBV2,NA,few,CASSSRGISYTF,TGTGCCAGCAGTTCTAGAGGGATTAGCTACACCTTC